These 6 T cell receptor beta chains were sequenced from one sample in a study of T cell repertoires in cytomegalovirus infection. TCRdb itself ran the reads through MiXCR, one entry per CDR3 protein. There are about 160,000 distinct CDR3 sequences in the sample; roughly a sixth occur only once, and around 20% lies in the top ten. The specimen sequenced was CD8+ T cells from PBMCs. Source of these receptors: a human donor in good health (CMV status not recorded). Some clones in this sample may be carry-over from other donors' samples.

V is TRBV12-3 or TRBV12-4 and J is TRBJ1-1; D ambiguous. There are 13 residues in the CDR3. The V and J ends lost 5 bases and 3 bases respectively, with 10 bases between them. The CDR3 here is CASSLGSHTEAFF. In DNA form, the CDR3 reads TGTGCCAGCAGTCTAGGGAGTCACACTGAAGCTTTCTTT.

The chain carries TRBV7-9 and TRBJ2-3; 13 bases map to TRBD2. There are 16 residues in the CDR3. Germline V gene sequence: CDR1 SEHNR, CDR2 FQNEAQ (reference sequence). V trimming: 7 bases; J trimming: 6 bases; junction bases outside the gene matches: 10. The CDR3 coding sequence is TGTGCCAGCATCGACCAGAAGGGACTAGCGGGGGATACGCAGTATTTT. Translated: CASIDQKGLAGDTQYF.

The rearrangement uses TRBV11-1 and TRBJ1-4; TRBD1 might be the D (5 bases). The CDR3 loop spans 16 amino acids. Deletions cut 2 bases from V and 4 bases from J, with 14 bases between. Germline CDR1 SGHAT, CDR2 FQDESV (reference sequence). For the CDR3, the DNA is TGTGCCAGCAGCTTATCGGCTGGGGCAGTTAATGAAAAACTGTTTTTT. Amino acids: CASSLSAGAVNEKLFF.

CDR3 DNA: TGTGCCAGCAGCCAAGGTTCGGGGCCTGAAGCTTTCTTT. Translated, it gives CASSQGSGPEAFF. V and J are TRBV4-2 and TRBJ1-1, with a possible D match to TRBD1 (5 bases). The germline gives CDR1 LGHNA, CDR2 YNFKEQ. Trimming pared 1 base from V and 6 bases from J, leaving 9 bases between. The CDR3 runs 13 residues.

The CDR3 nucleotides are TGTGCCAGCAGCGGGGACAGATCGATACAAGAGACCCAGTACTTC. Amino acid sequence: CASSGDRSIQETQYF. V and J are TRBV7-3 and TRBJ2-5; 7 nucleotides align to TRBD1. With 5 bases clipped from V and 2 bases from J, the junction kept 8 bases outside the gene matches. The CDR3 contains 15 residues. Looked up from germline, CDR1 is SGHTA and CDR2 is FQGTGA.

This clonotype has at least ten counts. The chain uses TRBV7-2 and TRBJ2-7; the D is unclear. CDR1 is SGHTA and CDR2 is FQGNSA in the germline V gene. V shed 2 bases and J shed 2 bases, with 7 bases lying between them. CDR3 length: 13 residues. CDR3 coding DNA: TGTGCCAGCAGCTTATCTCCGACCTACGAGCAGTACTTC. Translation: CASSLSPTYEQYF.